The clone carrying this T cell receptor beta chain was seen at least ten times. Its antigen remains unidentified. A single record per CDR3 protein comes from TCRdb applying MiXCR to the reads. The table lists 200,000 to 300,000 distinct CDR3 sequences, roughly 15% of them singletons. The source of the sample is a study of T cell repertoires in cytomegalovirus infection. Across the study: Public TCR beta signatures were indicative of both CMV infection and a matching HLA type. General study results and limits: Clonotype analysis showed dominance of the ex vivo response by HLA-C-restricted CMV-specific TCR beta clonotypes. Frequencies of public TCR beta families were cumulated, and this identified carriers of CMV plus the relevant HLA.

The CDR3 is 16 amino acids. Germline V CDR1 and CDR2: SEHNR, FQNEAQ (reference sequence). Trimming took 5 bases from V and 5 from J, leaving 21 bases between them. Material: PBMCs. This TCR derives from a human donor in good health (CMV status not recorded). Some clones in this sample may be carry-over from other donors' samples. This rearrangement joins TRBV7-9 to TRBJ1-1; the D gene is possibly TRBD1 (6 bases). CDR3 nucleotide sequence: TGTGCCAGCAGCGGGGGAGTGTTTTCAGGGGTGACTGAAGCTTTCTTT. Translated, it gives CASSGGVFSGVTEAFF.